Listed below are T cell receptor beta chains from one sample, sequenced in a study of shared clonotypes between healthy human individuals. Sequencing used immunoSEQ multiplex PCR; TCRdb keeps in-frame clones, though not all of them. Here the sample spans roughly 520,000 clones, more than 95% being singletons. The sample comprised naive CD4+ T cells sorted from blood. All receptors derive from a woman under 40 in good health. CDR3s include the opening cysteine and the closing phenylalanine or tryptophan. A D gene is named only where the DNA matches it firmly. Only part of the rows carry a size: once, few, many, or a class if the clone is expanded.

CDR3,DNA,size,V,D,J
CASKPGTGVYEQYF,TGTGCCAGTAAACCCGGGACAGGGGTATACGAGCAGTACTTC,NA,TRBV28,TRBD1,TRBJ2-7
CASTQGGSPYNEQFF,TGTGCCAGCACCCAAGGGGGGAGTCCCTACAATGAGCAGTTCTTC,NA,TRBV28,NA,TRBJ2-1
CASSVLTGGEKLFF,TGTGCCAGCAGTGTTTTGACAGGGGGAGAAAAACTGTTTTTT,NA,TRBV28,TRBD1,TRBJ1-4
CASRAGIGNQPQHF,TGTGCCAGTAGAGCGGGGATAGGCAATCAGCCCCAGCATTTT,few,TRBV19,NA,TRBJ1-5
CASQQGNEQFF,TGTGCCAGTCAACAGGGAAATGAGCAGTTCTTC,NA,TRBV19,NA,TRBJ2-1
CASSLATSEQYF,TGCGCCAGCAGCTTGGCCACTAGCGAGCAGTACTTC,NA,TRBV5-1,NA,TRBJ2-7
CASRDDQGAYGYTF,TGTGCCAGCAGGGATGATCAGGGGGCCTATGGCTACACCTTC,NA,TRBV6-1,TRBD1,TRBJ1-2
CASSPWTAQEANEQFF,TGTGCCAGCTCACCCTGGACAGCTCAAGAGGCCAATGAGCAGTTCTTC,NA,TRBV18,NA,TRBJ2-1
CASSSKRNQPQHF,TGTGCCAGCAGTTCCAAGAGAAATCAGCCCCAGCATTTT,NA,TRBV6-5,NA,TRBJ1-5
CSAGTSGISDTQYF,TGCAGCGCGGGGACTAGCGGGATTTCAGATACGCAGTATTTT,NA,TRBV29-1,TRBD2,TRBJ2-3